This TCR beta chain was captured in a study of cytomegalovirus exposure and HLA in healthy donors. Study conclusions and caveats: A later analysis found first-cohort TCR clusters tended to co-occur in the approximately 110 validation repertoires. The classifier was said to identify cytomegalovirus status with high specificity and sensitivity. The study recorded 150 to 200 TCR beta chains that were cytomegalovirus-associated.

Clones were sequenced by immunoSEQ multiplex PCR, and TCRdb holds only the in-frame ones, with some missing. The sample lists 250,000 to 300,000 clones; just over 85% were seen once. Trimming cost V 3 bases and J 1 base; bases outside gene matches: 6. The germline V gene encodes CDR1 MNHEY and CDR2 SVGAGI. This CDR3 region has 16 residues. A word on this clone: The antigen remains undetermined.

This clonotype was sampled from a woman between 18 and 29 years old in good health and CMV-seronegative. V is TRBV6-5 and J is TRBJ1-5; TRBD1 agrees at 7 bases. The sequencing sample was made of PBMCs. The CDR3 DNA sequence: TGTGCCAGCAGTTATTCGGCGACAGGGAGCAATCAGCCCCAGCATTTT. Protein sequence: CASSYSATGSNQPQHF.